This passage covers 29 T cell receptor beta chains from one sample sequenced in a study of cytomegalovirus exposure and HLA in healthy donors. Both 60 Vbeta primers and 13 Jbeta primers went into the PCR. TCRdb keeps only in-frame clones here, not all; method: immunoSEQ multiplex PCR. In the table there are some 160,000 clones, about 72% of which are singletons. The sequenced sample consisted of PBMCs. Every receptor here comes from a man aged 45-60 years in good health and CMV-seropositive.

The J gene is TRBJ1-2, the V gene TRBV7-6, with a possible D match to TRBD1 (6 bases). Germline V gives CDR1 SGHVS, CDR2 FNYEAQ. V was shortened by 5 bases and J by 8 bases, with 15 bases between the two germline ends. The CDR3 consists of 13 residues. CDR3 sequence (DNA): TGTGCCAGCAGCCCCCAGGCAGGGGTAGGCTACACCTTC. Amino acids: CASSPQAGVGYTF.

The V call is TRBV14, the J call TRBJ2-2, with D possibly matching TRBD1 (6 bases). The CDR3 is made up of 16 amino acids. Germline CDR1 and CDR2: SGHDN and FVKESK. The V gene lost 2 bases and the J gene lost 4 bases, with 14 bases spanning the gap. This chain's CDR3 is CASSQRQGIGTGELFF. In DNA form, the CDR3 reads TGTGCCAGCAGCCAACGTCAGGGGATAGGCACCGGGGAGCTGTTTTTT.

In this sample, this clone turned up once. This chain connects TRBV7-2 to TRBJ2-1; 10 bases line up with TRBD2. Per germline, CDR1 SGHTA and CDR2 FQGNSA. The CDR3 has 17 amino acids. Trimming cost V 0 bases and J 7 bases; bases outside gene matches: 9. The CDR3 protein is CASSLAGLAGVGNEQFF. DNA for the CDR3: TGTGCCAGCAGCTTAGCCGGTCTAGCGGGGGTCGGGAATGAGCAGTTCTTC.

The chain couples TRBV4-1 to TRBJ1-2, with a possible D match to TRBD1 (6 bases). CDR1 MGHRA and CDR2 YSYEKL come from the germline V gene. This CDR3 is 15 amino acids long. V was cut by 2 bases and J by 2 bases, with 12 bases left in between. CDR3: CASSQSAGTNYGYTF. Here the CDR3 DNA reads TGCGCCAGCAGCCAAAGCGCAGGGACAAACTATGGCTACACCTTC.

This rearrangement joins TRBV19 to TRBJ2-7; 11 nucleotides align to TRBD1. V shed 5 bases, J shed 2 bases, and the junction held 5 bases outside the gene matches. This CDR3 is 15 amino acids long. CDR1 and CDR2 (germline): LNHDA, SQIVND (reference sequence). The CDR3 loop reads CASSLRTGGPYEQYF. The CDR3 DNA sequence: TGTGCCAGTAGTCTCCGGACAGGGGGCCCCTACGAGCAGTACTTC.

This rearrangement joins TRBV29-1 to TRBJ2-1, with D hard to call. This CDR3 has 10 residues. Germline V CDR1 and CDR2: SQVTM, ANQGSEA. Trimming shortened V by 6 bases and J by 7 bases, and 7 bases separated the two germline ends. The CDR3 region is CSVLVNEQFF. The CDR3 coding sequence is TGCAGCGTCTTAGTGAATGAGCAGTTCTTC.

The chain joins TRBV5-6 to TRBJ1-5; D is unresolved. The CDR3 has 13 amino acids. The germline V and J ends were trimmed by 0 bases and 3 bases, with 4 bases remaining between them. Germline CDR1 is SGHDT and CDR2 is YYEEEE. The CDR3 DNA is TGTGCCAGCAGCTTGGGGCCCAATCAGCCCCAGCATTTT. This encodes CASSLGPNQPQHF.

In its sample, this clone was seen a few times. This chain uses TRBV19 with TRBJ2-6; the match to TRBD1 covers 7 bases. Per germline, CDR1 LNHDA and CDR2 SQIVND (reference sequence). This CDR3 is 17 amino acids long. The ends lost 4 bases at V and 2 bases at J; junction bases unmatched: 8. The CDR3 DNA reads as TGTGCCAGTAGTACTCTCCCGCAGGGGGCTGGGGCCAACGTCCTGACTTTC. Translated: CASSTLPQGAGANVLTF.

The rearrangement joins TRBV18 to TRBJ2-3, with TRBD1 matching 8 bases. This CDR3 region has 15 residues. The V and J ends lost 4 bases and 4 bases, in that order; junction bases with no gene match: 7. Germline V gene sequence: CDR1 KGHSH, CDR2 LQKENI. Written as DNA, the CDR3 is TGTGCCAGCTCACGTAGGACAGGGCTCCCAGATACGCAGTATTTT. Translating it yields CASSRRTGLPDTQYF.

The chain is built from TRBV5-1 and TRBJ1-1; the match to TRBD1 covers 7 bases. The CDR3 runs to 14 residues. The V and J ends lost 3 bases and 4 bases, in that order; junction bases with no gene match: 6. CDR1 is SGHRS, CDR2 YFSETQ, per germline. The CDR3 sequence: CASSSNRGGTEAFF. As DNA, the CDR3 is TGCGCCAGCAGCTCCAACAGGGGAGGCACTGAAGCTTTCTTT.

This clone was picked up a small number of times. This sequence joins TRBV10-2 and TRBJ2-7; 8 nucleotides line up with TRBD1. Germline CDR1 reads WSHSY; CDR2 reads SAAADI. The ends lost 7 bases at V and 2 bases at J; junction bases unmatched: 7. The length of the CDR3 is 14 residues. CDR3 DNA: TGCGCCAGCAACAGGGACAGGCTAACCTACGAGCAGTACTTC. It codes for CASNRDRLTYEQYF.

This clone was counted a few times. The V and J genes are TRBV18 and TRBJ2-6; D uncertain. Germline V gene data show CDR1 as KGHSH and CDR2 as LQKENI. The V end was cut by 6 bases, the J end by 0 bases, with 9 bases between. The CDR3 length is 15 residues. CDR3: CASSIRSSGANVLTF. CDR3 nucleotides: TGTGCCAGCTCTATTCGCAGCTCTGGGGCCAACGTCCTGACTTTC.

The chain links TRBV4-1 to TRBJ2-7; a weak D match, TRBD2 (6 bases). Trimming removed 4 bases from V and 7 bases from J, with 26 bases in between. Looked up from germline, CDR1 is MGHRA and CDR2 is YSYEKL. The CDR3 sequence is 17 residues long. The CDR3: CASSPLVGGTRSREQYF. CDR3 coding DNA: TGCGCCAGCAGCCCACTAGTGGGGGGTACTCGGAGTAGAGAGCAGTACTTC.

This chain links TRBV7-8 with TRBJ1-5, with D possibly being TRBD1 (6 bases). The CDR3 runs 16 residues. The ends were cut back, 2 bases at V and 2 bases at J, with 13 bases in the middle. Germline V gives CDR1 SGHVS, CDR2 FQNEAQ. In DNA, the CDR3 is TGTGCCAGCAGCTTACAACCGGGACACGGCAATCAGCCCCAGCATTTT. Translating gives CASSLQPGHGNQPQHF. Full variable domain (rest looked up from reference TRBV7-8 and TRBJ1-5): GAGVSQSPRYKVAKRGQDVALRCDPISGHVSLFWYQQALGQGPEFLTYFQNEAQLDKSGLPSDRFFAERPEGSVSTLKIQRTQQEDSAVYLCASSLQPGHGNQPQHFGDGTRLSIL.

In this sample, this clone turned up once. The chain couples TRBV5-6 to TRBJ2-3, with a possible D match to TRBD1 (6 bases). Germline V gene data show CDR1 as SGHDT and CDR2 as YYEEEE. V lost 0 bases and J 2 bases, leaving 10 bases between the germline ends. The CDR3 is 15 residues long. CDR3: CASSLGQAPTDTQYF. CDR3 DNA: TGTGCCAGCAGCTTGGGACAGGCCCCCACAGATACGCAGTATTTT.

In its sample, this clone was seen a few times. The chain carries TRBV10-3 and TRBJ1-1; no clear D gene. The CDR3 sequence is 15 residues long. V was pared by 0 bases and J by 1 base, with 9 bases between. Germline lookup yields CDR1 ENHRY and CDR2 SYGVKD. CDR3 coding DNA: TGTGCCATCAGTGAGTCGAGCGGTAGGAACACTGAAGCTTTCTTT. Residues: CAISESSGRNTEAFF.

This clone has only one observation. The chain couples TRBV28 to TRBJ1-2, with a tentative D call TRBD1 (6 bases). The V end was cut by 4 bases, the J end by 3 bases, with 15 bases between. The V gene's germline CDR1 is MDHEN and CDR2 SYDVKM. This CDR3 has 15 residues. DNA of the CDR3: TGTGCCAGCAGTTCCGGGGGGGCTTTCGACTATGGCTACACCTTC. This codes for CASSSGGAFDYGYTF.

The CDR3 is CASSLTGGGFEAFF. CDR3 DNA sequence: TGTGCCAGCAGCTTAACAGGGGGCGGTTTTGAAGCTTTCTTT. The chain carries TRBV7-9 and TRBJ1-1; TRBD1 aligns across 9 bases. The trim removed 2 bases at V and 7 bases at J, leaving 5 bases unmatched. CDR1 SEHNR and CDR2 FQNEAQ come from the germline V gene (reference sequence). The CDR3 runs 14 residues. Full variable domain (outside the CDR3, taken from reference TRBV7-9 and TRBJ1-1): DTGVSQNPRHKITKRGQNVTFRCDPISEHNRLYWYRQTLGQGPEFLTYFQNEAQLEKSRLLSDRFSAERPKGSFSTLEIQRTEQGDSAMYLCASSLTGGGFEAFFGQGTRLTVV.

The chain recombines TRBV7-2 with TRBJ1-2, with D possibly matching TRBD1 (6 bases). This CDR3 is 15 amino acids long. Deletions cut 1 base from V and 5 bases from J, with 14 bases between. Per germline, CDR1 SGHTA and CDR2 FQGNSA. DNA of the CDR3: TGTGCCAGCAGCTTAGTGCTGGACAGAGCTTATGGCTACACCTTC. It is translated as CASSLVLDRAYGYTF.

This chain uses TRBV10-3 with TRBJ2-4; TRBD2 aligns across 7 bases. CDR1 is ENHRY and CDR2 is SYGVKD in the germline V gene. The length of the CDR3 is 11 residues. Trimming took 2 bases from V and 11 from J; bases not matched to a gene: 0. The CDR3 nucleotides are TGTGCCATCAGTGAGGCGGGGGTTCAGTACTTC. This gives the protein CAISEAGVQYF.

The sample holds one count of this clone. V usage is TRBV29-1 and J usage is TRBJ2-6, with D unresolved. With 3 bases removed from V and 0 bases from J, the gap between germline ends came to 12 bases. This CDR3 comprises 16 residues. Germline-derived CDR1 and CDR2 are SQVTM and ANQGSEA. CDR3 sequence reads: CSVEKDIDSGANVLTF. The CDR3 DNA reads TGCAGCGTTGAGAAAGACATAGACTCTGGGGCCAACGTCCTGACTTTC.

Sample share makes this clone medium-sized. The chain is built from TRBV6-6 and TRBJ1-1; perhaps TRBD1 as D (5 bases). V was trimmed by 7 bases and J by 1 base, leaving 16 bases between them. This CDR3 is 15 amino acids long. Germline assignment: CDR1 MNHNY and CDR2 SVGAGI (reference sequence). This CDR3 is CASTYWGDPNTEAFF. The CDR3 DNA reads TGTGCCAGCACCTACTGGGGGGACCCGAACACTGAAGCTTTCTTT.

V and J are TRBV19 and TRBJ2-7; the D gene is possibly TRBD2 (6 bases). Germline CDR1 is LNHDA and CDR2 is SQIVND (reference sequence). The CDR3 runs 15 residues. V lost 3 bases and J 3 bases, leaving 15 bases between the germline ends. CDR3 loop: CASSIGTQRLYEQYF. CDR3 DNA: TGTGCCAGTAGTATCGGGACTCAGCGGCTCTACGAGCAGTACTTC.

J is TRBJ2-1 and V is TRBV11-1; D remains unclear. V was trimmed by 0 bases and J by 4 bases, leaving 7 bases between them. The CDR3 covers 14 residues. Germline CDR1 SGHAT, CDR2 FQDESV (reference sequence). The CDR3 bases are TGTGCCAGCAGCTTAGCTGGCACATACAATGAGCAGTTCTTC. It codes for CASSLAGTYNEQFF.

The gene calls are TRBV7-8 and TRBJ2-4; D is possibly TRBD1 (5 bases). This CDR3 spans 19 amino acids. V was trimmed by 1 base and J by 0 bases, leaving 19 bases between them. Germline V gene sequence: CDR1 SGHVS, CDR2 FQNEAQ. CDR3 sequence reads: CASSLGRAGPPLAKNIQYF. The CDR3 bases are TGTGCCAGCAGCTTAGGAAGGGCAGGGCCGCCTCTAGCCAAAAACATTCAGTACTTC.

The gene calls are TRBV5-4 and TRBJ1-5; a weak D match, TRBD1 (6 bases). The CDR3 loop spans 14 amino acids. Germline-derived CDR1 and CDR2 are SGHNT and YYREEE (reference sequence). V dropped 4 bases and J dropped 3 bases, with 11 bases sitting between them. The CDR3 nucleotides are TGTGCCAGCAGCCTGACAGGTTCCAATCAGCCCCAGCATTTT. Translation: CASSLTGSNQPQHF.

This clone was found once. The chain recombines TRBV10-3 with TRBJ1-1; perhaps TRBD1 as D (5 bases). Per germline, CDR1 ENHRY and CDR2 SYGVKD. This CDR3 region has 20 residues. V was clipped by 0 bases and J by 5 bases, with 28 bases between them. CDR3 sequence (DNA): TGTGCCATCAGTGAGTCCGGGGGGTTACTCGACAGAGGTATTGGAACTGAAGCTTTCTTT. Protein product: CAISESGGLLDRGIGTEAFF.

The chain combines TRBV4-3 with TRBJ1-6; 7 nucleotides line up with TRBD1. V shed 1 base, J shed 9 bases, and the junction held 6 bases outside the gene matches. The length of the CDR3 is 15 residues. Per the germline V gene, CDR1 is LGHNA and CDR2 is YSLEER. The CDR3 coding sequence is TGCGCCAGCAGCCAAGCGACAGGGTTTGGTTCACCCCTCCACTTT. Its translation: CASSQATGFGSPLHF.

The chain joins TRBV28 to TRBJ2-4; possibly TRBD2 for D (7 bases). Trimming took 7 bases from V and 6 from J, leaving 22 bases between them. This CDR3 is built from 16 residues. Germline CDR1 MDHEN, CDR2 SYDVKM. The CDR3, as DNA: TGTGCCAGCACCTTGGGCAGGGGAGGGAGCGGAAACATTCAGTACTTC. Translating gives CASTLGRGGSGNIQYF.